The T cell receptor beta chain described here comes from a study of Graves' ophthalmopathy and Graves' hyperthyroidism. Other autoimmune diseases, uncontrolled infections, pregnancy and lactation each led to patient exclusion. Orbital computed tomography, thyroid ultrasound, TRAb, serum thyroxine and clinical symptoms formed the basis of diagnosis. This CDR3 has 12 residues. From germline, CDR1 is SGHRS and CDR2 YFSETQ. Trimming shortened V by 7 bases and J by 8 bases, and 12 bases separated the two germline ends. Scientists amplified the TCR beta CDR3 regions from RNA transcripts. HTBI-primed RT-PCR formed the first round, and a multiplex PCR formed the second. TCRdb fed the multiplex PCR reads into MiXCR, producing one record per CDR3 protein. The repertoire holds around 1,200,000 distinct CDR3 sequences, with about 35% as singletons. This clonotype was detected ten times or more. Its antigen is not known.

Broader study findings: Most expanded clonotypes in thyroid above 0.001 frequency also showed up in blood. For predicting ophthalmopathy progression, the model had 55% to 71% sensitivity and roughly 76% specificity.

The sample taken for sequencing was peripheral blood or thyroid tissue (not recorded which). The chain uses TRBV5-1 and TRBJ2-2; D not certain. The receptor was isolated from an adult man with Graves' hyperthyroidism. This CDR3 reads CASAILRGELFF. DNA of the CDR3: TGCGCCAGCGCCATACTTAGAGGGGAGCTGTTTTTT.